What follows are 5 T cell receptor beta chains derived from one specimen sequenced in a study of blood T cell repertoires in COVID-19. The method was immunoSEQ multiplex PCR; TCRdb's version includes in-frame clones alone and lacks a portion of them. The repertoire holds roughly 570,000 clones, with less than 90% as singletons. Sequenced material: peripheral blood. Receptors were obtained from a woman in her forties or fifties with COVID-19, enrolled during active disease.

V gene TRBV5-1 combines with J gene TRBJ2-7; D is unclear. Germline CDR1 is SGHRS and CDR2 is YFSETQ. The V end was cut by 2 bases, the J end by 6 bases, with 9 bases between. The CDR3 runs to 12 residues. In DNA, the CDR3 is TGCGCCAGCAGCTTAGGCAGCGCCGAGCAGTACTTC. Its protein is CASSLGSAEQYF.

The chain employs TRBV2 and TRBJ1-3; D is uncertain. The V and J ends lost 5 bases and 6 bases respectively, with 5 bases between them. The CDR3 totals 11 residues. Germline V gene data show CDR1 as SNHLY and CDR2 as FYNNEI. CDR3 DNA sequence: TGTGCCAGCAGTCCCTCAAACACCATATATTTT. Its translation is CASSPSNTIYF. Full variable domain (missing parts from reference TRBV2 and TRBJ1-3): EPEVTQTPSHQVTQMGQEVILRCVPISNHLYFYWYRQILGQKVEFLVSFYNNEISEKSEIFDDQFSVERPDGSNFTLKIRSTKLEDSAMYFCASSPSNTIYFGEGSWLTVV.

The chain has TRBV15 and TRBJ1-2; weak D call: TRBD1 (5 bases). The CDR3 runs 15 residues. The germline V gene has CDR1 LNHNV and CDR2 YYDKDF (reference sequence). Trimming took off 0 bases at V and 1 base at J, with 9 bases between the two ends. CDR3 residues: CATSREIDSNYGYTF. CDR3 DNA: TGTGCCACCAGCAGAGAAATCGACAGTAACTATGGCTACACCTTC.

About this clone: Other DNA sequences of this sample code for an identical CDR3. The chain has TRBV9 and TRBJ1-2, with a possible D match to TRBD1 (5 bases). The germline V gene has CDR1 SGDLS and CDR2 YYNGEE. The CDR3 is 14 amino acids. With 2 bases removed from V and 2 bases from J, the gap between germline ends came to 10 bases. This CDR3 is CASSVGGLNYGYTF. The CDR3 coding sequence is TGTGCCAGCAGCGTCGGGGGGTTGAACTATGGCTACACCTTC.

The rearrangement joins TRBV19 to TRBJ1-2; no clear D. CDR3 length: 13 residues. Germline CDR1 is LNHDA and CDR2 is SQIVND (reference sequence). Trimming removed 1 base at V and 5 bases at J, with 8 bases between. CDR3 residues: CASSIGSAYGYTF. The CDR3 nucleotides read TGTGCCAGTAGTATAGGTTCCGCGTATGGCTACACCTTC.